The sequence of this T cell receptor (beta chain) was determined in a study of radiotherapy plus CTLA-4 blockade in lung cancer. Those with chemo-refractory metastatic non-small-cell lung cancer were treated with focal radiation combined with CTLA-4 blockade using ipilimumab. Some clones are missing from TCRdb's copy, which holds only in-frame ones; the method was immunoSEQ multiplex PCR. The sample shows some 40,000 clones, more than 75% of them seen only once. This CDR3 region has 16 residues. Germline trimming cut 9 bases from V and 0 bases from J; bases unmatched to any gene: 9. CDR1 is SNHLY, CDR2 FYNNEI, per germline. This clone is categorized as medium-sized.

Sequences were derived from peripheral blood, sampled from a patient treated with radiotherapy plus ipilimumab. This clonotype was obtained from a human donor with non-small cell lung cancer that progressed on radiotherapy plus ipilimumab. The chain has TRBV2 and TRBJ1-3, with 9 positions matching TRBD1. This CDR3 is CASNTGGDGSGNTIYF. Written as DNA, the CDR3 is TGTGCCAGTAACACAGGGGGCGACGGCTCTGGAAACACCATATATTTT.